This T cell receptor beta chain appears in the sequencing data of a study of blood T cells in healthy people across ages (dated by TCRdb to the mid-2010s). Context from the whole study: In model experiments, template switching captured roughly one uniquely barcoded TCR beta cDNA molecule for every two T cells. The donors were split into four age groups: young (average around 16 years), middle-aged (more than 35), aged (more than 55) and long-lived (approximately 80). The study measured age-related changes in TCR beta repertoire diversity using deep sequencing normalized with unique cDNA molecular identifiers. To avoid experimental bias, donors of different ages were spread randomly across the sequencing lanes. Using the same blood draw, the study looked at two additional independent replicas of 1 million unique cDNA reads for two donors, one aged 18 to 30 and the other aged 80 or older. The investigation overall reported the following: Because donor CMV infection status was unknown, age-related changes in expanded clonotypes were potentially confounded. As age increased, observed TCR beta diversity per million T cells dropped in a roughly linear way, and a significant reduction was already evident by age around 41. Estimates of total diversity from one million sequenced T cells were regarded as lower bounds and underestimates. Because profiling used bulk unsorted PBMCs, naive and antigen-experienced compartments could not be compared conclusively. The percentage of naive T cells measured by flow cytometry correlated strongly with observed TCR beta diversity. The long-lived group showed more naive CD4+ T cells, fewer expanded clones and increased TCR diversity than the aged group, suggesting age selection.

This clonotype was observed a single time. Its antigen has not been determined. Per-base qualities were not stored, and no clone one base away is much larger. One read provides weak support. The donors were around 39 Caucasian individuals from Russia, aged roughly 6 to 100 years, who were systemically healthy. Around 10 milliliters of peripheral blood were drawn from each donor into EDTA-treated Vacutainer tubes. Ficoll-Paque density-gradient centrifugation was used to isolate PBMCs, with at least 6.5 million obtained per sample. Total RNA was extracted from PBMCs with Trizol reagent, with at least 5.5 micrograms obtained per sample. For every donor, an aliquot of PBMCs went through flow cytometry to measure the percentages of naive CD45RAhigh/CD27high T cells. Library preparation used 5' RACE. Reads for this sample came from an Illumina HiSeq 2500. A second PCR of 7 to 11 cycles was performed with a sample-barcoded 5' primer and a J-beta primer mix. A template-switch 5' adaptor carrying 12 random nucleotides introduced a unique molecular identifier onto each TCR beta cDNA molecule. At least 2.5 million CDR3-containing paired-end reads were obtained from each sample. All of the RNA was converted into first-strand cDNA using the Mint cDNA synthesis kit, with a TRBC-specific oligonucleotide serving as the primer. After uracil-DNA glycosylase treatment, a first 18-cycle PCR used universal primers M1SS and BC2_uni_R on all cDNA. Concerning the study's data processing: Each sample was normalized by randomly selecting 1 million high-quality reads, each carrying a distinct molecular identifier. Reads sharing molecular identifiers were discarded rather than binned into consensus sequences. CDR3 identification, clonotype clustering and error correction used MiTCR with a Q25 quality threshold and the strictest error-elimination algorithm. Lower-bound total TCR beta diversity was estimated with a nonparametric unseen species model using Euler transformation. TCRdb's own reprocessing of the public reads used fastp at Q25 and MiXCR and kept productive beta chains. Rows merge per CDR3 protein into single entries with the most common DNA and genes. TCRdb, rather than the study authors, made the V and J calls. The sample contains over 300,000 distinct CDR3 sequences, about 49% of them found a single time. The top ten clonotypes cover 45% to 55% of the sample.

The CDR3 goes from the cysteine to the phenylalanine over 13 residues. Just CDR3 DNA is preserved here, 39 bases in frame from base 1. CDR1 and CDR2, per the germline V gene, are SGHTA and FQGNSA. The receptor chain draws on TRBV7-2 and TRBJ2-5; the D segment could be TRBD1, given 5 matching bases. The last part of the DNA fits TRBJ2-7 better; the J call may be wrong. This TCR was sampled from a man between 60 and 75 years old in good health. Sequencing was carried out using blood. CDR3 reads: CASTSTDSVEQYF. The sequenced DNA: TGTGCCAGCACCTCGACAGACTCGGTCGAGCAGTACTTC.